This TCR beta chain is from a study of blood T cell repertoires in COVID-19. At the level of the study: Material from acute and convalescent COVID-19 was sourced from the United States, Italy and Spain.

Clinical history as reported by participants underpinned cohort assignment. The germline CDR1 and CDR2 sequences are MNHEY and SVGAGI. J was trimmed by 7 bases and V by 5 bases; bases with no gene match: 10. This CDR3 comprises 14 residues. How the authors handled the data: Nucleated cell number was recorded as an estimate derived from reference gene primer amplification. Method: immunoSEQ multiplex PCR; TCRdb's copy keeps in-frame clones and lacks some. V, J and clone size reflect that table, while D and trimming were determined from the DNA. The repertoire has a few hundred thousand clones, approximately 86% of them found once; the top ten carry 3% to 4%.

The sample consisted of PBMCs or T cells enriched from blood (not recorded which). The chain recombines TRBV6-5 with TRBJ2-7; the match to TRBD2 covers 8 bases. The clonotype was recovered from a woman between 40 and 55 years old with acute COVID-19. Here the CDR3 DNA reads TGTGCCAGCAGTCCGGGACTAGGTCTGCGGGAGCAGTACTTC. Its translation: CASSPGLGLREQYF.